These 27 T cell receptor beta chains share one sample of origin, sequenced in a study of T cells after yellow fever vaccination. One entry per CDR3 protein results from TCRdb running MiXCR on the 5' RACE reads. The sample contains some 400,000 distinct CDR3 sequences, around 20% of which appear only once. Specimen: PBMCs, collected before the yellow fever booster vaccination. These receptors were taken from a man between 18 and 35 years old who received the YFV17D yellow fever vaccine.

Only a few counts were recorded for this clonotype. The chain links TRBV20-1 to TRBJ1-2, with a tentative D call TRBD1 (5 bases). CDR3 length: 13 residues. Trimming took 3 bases from V and 3 from J, leaving 11 bases between them. Germline-derived CDR1 and CDR2 are DFQATT and SNEGSKA (reference sequence). The CDR3 DNA reads as TGCAGTGCTAGTGAGGGGTATTACTATGGCTACACCTTC. Protein product: CSASEGYYYGYTF.

This clonotype was seen a handful of times. The chain employs TRBV20-1 and TRBJ1-5; tentative D call: TRBD1 (5 bases). CDR3 length equals 12 residues. Per germline, CDR1 DFQATT and CDR2 SNEGSKA (reference sequence). Trimming took 0 bases from V and 7 from J, leaving 7 bases between them. The CDR3 coding sequence is TGCAGTGCTAGAGATCCAGGGCAGCCCCAGCATTTT. It is translated as CSARDPGQPQHF.

There are many counts of this clonotype. The chain has TRBV20-1 and TRBJ1-3; D remains ambiguous. Germline V gene data show CDR1 as DFQATT and CDR2 as SNEGSKA (reference sequence). V was clipped by 3 bases and J by 7 bases, with 13 bases between them. The CDR3 covers 13 residues. The CDR3 reads CSARSGNENTIYF. The CDR3 coding sequence is TGCAGTGCTAGGTCCGGGAATGAGAACACCATATATTTT.

Turning to this clonotype: One junction end disagrees with the germline gene, perhaps due to a read error. The chain employs TRBV4-2 and TRBJ2-7; the D gene is possibly TRBD2 (5 bases). The germline V gene has CDR1 LGHNA and CDR2 YNFKEQ. This CDR3 has 16 residues. The CDR3 region is CASTQRAGGFTYEQYF. The CDR3 DNA is TGTGCCAGCACCCAACGGGCGGGCGGGTTTACCTACGAGCAGTACTTC.

This chain joins TRBV12-3 or TRBV12-4 and TRBJ2-3, with 10 bases that match TRBD2. The CDR3 totals 14 residues. V trimming: 5 bases; J trimming: 7 bases; junction bases outside the gene matches: 6. This CDR3 reads CASSPGLAFYTQYF. The CDR3 coding sequence is TGTGCCAGCAGTCCGGGACTAGCGTTTTATACGCAGTATTTT.

This clonotype has just a few counts. V and J are TRBV7-2 and TRBJ1-4; no reliable D call. CDR1 is SGHTA and CDR2 is FQGNSA in the germline V gene. This CDR3 region has 12 residues. V lost 5 bases to trimming and J lost 8 bases, with 9 bases between them. The CDR3 loop reads CASSPPGEKLFF. The CDR3 bases are TGTGCCAGCAGCCCGCCAGGCGAAAAACTGTTTTTT.

V and J are TRBV7-9 and TRBJ2-7, with a weak D call TRBD1 (5 bases). V was trimmed by 2 bases and J by 6 bases, leaving 8 bases between them. The germline V gene encodes CDR1 SEHNR and CDR2 FQNEAQ (reference sequence). The CDR3 covers 12 residues. CDR3 sequence: CASSLIGAEQYF. CDR3 in DNA: TGTGCCAGCAGCTTAATAGGGGCCGAGCAGTACTTC.

The chain carries TRBV29-1 and TRBJ1-1, with 7 nucleotides matching TRBD1. With V trimmed by 6 bases and J by 3 bases, 10 bases remained unmatched. Germline lookup yields CDR1 SQVTM and CDR2 ANQGSEA. The CDR3 consists of 14 residues. This CDR3 reads CSVRQGGIDTEAFF. The CDR3 nucleotides are TGCAGCGTGCGACAGGGAGGGATCGACACTGAAGCTTTCTTT.

This clonotype was counted a few times. V usage is TRBV4-3 and J usage is TRBJ2-1; 7 bases match TRBD2. In germline, CDR1 is LGHNA, CDR2 YSLEER. The CDR3 has 15 amino acids. Trimming removed 1 base from V and 5 bases from J; junction bases left unmatched: 5. The CDR3 spells CASSQGPSGDNEQFF. The CDR3 DNA follows: TGCGCCAGCAGCCAAGGGCCTAGCGGAGACAATGAGCAGTTCTTC.

The V call is TRBV6-5, the J call TRBJ2-4, with TRBD2 as a possible D gene (6 bases). The ends were cut back, 0 bases at V and 9 bases at J, with 15 bases in the middle. This CDR3 is 15 amino acids long. Germline V gives CDR1 MNHEY, CDR2 SVGAGI. For the CDR3, the DNA is TGTGCCAGCAGTTACTCGACTACGGGGGAAGGCATTCAGTACTTC. Amino acids: CASSYSTTGEGIQYF.

This chain joins TRBV7-3 and TRBJ2-2; D may match TRBD1 or TRBD2 (5 bases each). Looked up from germline, CDR1 is SGHTA and CDR2 is FQGTGA. The CDR3 is 14 amino acids. The V end lost 1 base, the J end lost 7 bases, and 10 bases lay between the germline ends. CDR3 nucleotide sequence: TGTGCCAGCAGCTTAAACGGGGCTGGCGGGGAGCTGTTTTTT. Its translation: CASSLNGAGGELFF.

The rearrangement uses TRBV5-1 and TRBJ2-3, with TRBD2 as a possible D gene (5 bases). Per germline, CDR1 SGHRS and CDR2 YFSETQ. Trimming pared 4 bases from V and 6 bases from J, leaving 15 bases between. The CDR3 spans 14 residues. This CDR3 is CASSVPRSGDTQYF. Here the CDR3 DNA reads TGCGCCAGCAGCGTCCCCCGCTCGGGGGATACGCAGTATTTT.

At least ten counts were recorded for this clonotype. J is TRBJ2-1 and V is TRBV5-1, with TRBD2 identical over 8 bases. The CDR3 is made up of 14 amino acids. CDR1 and CDR2 from the germline V gene are SGHRS and YFSETQ. The V segment lost 0 bases and the J segment 9 bases; nucleotides outside the gene matches: 5. The CDR3 DNA reads as TGCGCCAGCAGCTTGGCGGGGGGGAGTCCTGAGCAGTTCTTC. It codes for CASSLAGGSPEQFF. Using reference TRBV5-1 and TRBJ2-1 for the parts outside the CDR3, the full variable domain is KAGVTQTPRYLIKTRGQQVTLSCSPISGHRSVSWYQQTPGQGLQFLFEYFSETQRNKGNFPGRFSGRQFSNSRSEMNVSTLELGDSALYLCASSLAGGSPEQFFGPGTRLTVL.

The chain is built from TRBV20-1 and TRBJ1-5; no firm D call. Per the germline V gene, CDR1 is DFQATT and CDR2 is SNEGSKA (reference sequence). V was clipped by 5 bases and J by 5 bases, with 13 bases between them. The CDR3 length is 13 residues. The CDR3 region has the DNA TGCAGTGCTTCGGAGGGCGAGGATCAGCCCCAGCATTTT. Its translation is CSASEGEDQPQHF.

The chain links TRBV28 to TRBJ1-5; D unclear. V was trimmed by 6 bases and J by 6 bases, leaving 15 bases between them. The germline CDR1 and CDR2 sequences are MDHEN and SYDVKM. This CDR3 is 14 amino acids long. The CDR3 sequence is CASSLAGDVQPQHF. The CDR3 DNA follows: TGTGCCAGCAGCCTAGCGGGCGACGTTCAGCCCCAGCATTTT.

The chain employs TRBV9 and TRBJ2-5; 8 nucleotides line up with TRBD1. Germline V CDR1 and CDR2: SGDLS, YYNGEE. The V gene end was trimmed by 0 bases and the J gene end by 5 bases; junction bases not matched to a gene: 9. The CDR3 contains 16 residues. This CDR3 reads CASSVGTGQVSETQYF. The CDR3 bases are TGTGCCAGCAGCGTAGGTACGGGACAGGTTTCTGAGACCCAGTACTTC.

This clonotype was picked up a small number of times. The chain uses TRBV2 and TRBJ1-1; no clear D gene. CDR3 length: 13 residues. Trimming removed 6 bases from V and 1 base from J, with 9 bases in between. In germline, CDR1 is SNHLY, CDR2 FYNNEI. CDR3 nucleotides: TGTGCCAGCAGATATTCATGGAACACTGAAGCTTTCTTT. It is translated as CASRYSWNTEAFF.

The rearrangement links TRBV5-1 to TRBJ2-1; a possible D gene is TRBD2 (6 bases). Trimming removed 1 base at V and 2 bases at J, with 10 bases between. This CDR3 contains 15 residues. CDR1 and CDR2 (germline): SGHRS, YFSETQ. CDR3 bases: TGCGCCAGCAGCTTGTCGGGGGAAACCTACAATGAGCAGTTCTTC. As protein: CASSLSGETYNEQFF.

CDR3 amino acids: CASSLDARTTDTQYF. For the CDR3, the DNA is TGTGCCAGCAGCTTGGATGCACGGACCACAGATACGCAGTATTTT. J is TRBJ2-3 and V is TRBV5-4; D is unresolved. Trimming removed 0 bases at V and 2 bases at J, with 10 bases between. The germline gives CDR1 SGHNT, CDR2 YYREEE (reference sequence). The CDR3 extends over 15 amino acids. Combining the CDR3 with reference TRBV5-4 and TRBJ2-3 gives the whole variable domain ETGVTQSPTHLIKTRGQQVTLRCSSQSGHNTVSWYQQALGQGPQFIFQYYREEENGRGNFPPRFSGLQFPNYSSELNVNALELDDSALYLCASSLDARTTDTQYFGPGTRLTVL.

In its sample, this clonotype was seen many times. The CDR3: CASSERNRVVNGYTF. The CDR3 DNA reads as TGTGCCAGCAGTGAGAGAAACAGGGTTGTAAACGGCTACACCTTC. The V gene is TRBV12-3 or TRBV12-4, the J gene TRBJ1-2, with D possibly matching TRBD1 (6 bases). With 5 bases removed from V and 8 bases from J, the gap between germline ends came to 21 bases. The CDR3 spans 15 residues.

This chain connects TRBV27 to TRBJ2-1, with 10 bases fitting TRBD2. The junction had 5 bases not matched to a gene; V was cut back by 5 bases and J by 7 bases. The CDR3 totals 14 residues. Germline CDR1 and CDR2: MNHEY and SMNVEV (reference sequence). The CDR3 DNA reads TGTGCCAGCAGTAGCGGGGGGGCAGGTAATGAGCAGTTCTTC. It is translated as CASSSGGAGNEQFF.

The genes are TRBV7-8 and TRBJ2-3; D remains ambiguous. Trimming took 1 base from V and 6 from J, leaving 8 bases between them. The germline gives CDR1 SGHVS, CDR2 FQNEAQ. This CDR3 spans 13 amino acids. CDR3 sequence (DNA): TGTGCCAGCAGCTTAGTACAAAGTGATACGCAGTATTTT. Amino acid sequence: CASSLVQSDTQYF. The complete variable domain, with remaining parts taken from reference TRBV7-8 and TRBJ2-3, reads GAGVSQSPRYKVAKRGQDVALRCDPISGHVSLFWYQQALGQGPEFLTYFQNEAQLDKSGLPSDRFFAERPEGSVSTLKIQRTQQEDSAVYLCASSLVQSDTQYFGPGTRLTVL.

The gene calls are TRBV21-1 and TRBJ2-7; the table assigns TRBD1, which was not confirmed against the DNA. TRBV21-1 is shown as a pseudogene. The CDR3 loop spans 15 amino acids. CDR3 nucleotide sequence: TGTGCCAGCAGCCCAAGGGCGGGGGCGGGATACGAGCAGTACTTC. This codes for CASSPRAGAGYEQYF.

The chain recombines TRBV7-3 with TRBJ2-4; D is possibly TRBD2 (6 bases). There are 14 residues in the CDR3. Germline CDR1 SGHTA, CDR2 FQGTGA. V dropped 5 bases and J dropped 4 bases, with 12 bases sitting between them. Here the CDR3 DNA reads TGTGCCAGCAGCGAGGGGACTGAAAAAAACATTCAGTACTTC. As protein: CASSEGTEKNIQYF.

V gene TRBV15 combines with J gene TRBJ1-4; D remains ambiguous. Trimming left V 5 bases short and J 2 bases short, with 3 bases between. Germline V gene sequence: CDR1 LNHNV, CDR2 YYDKDF (reference sequence). CDR3 length equals 12 residues. The CDR3 DNA is TGTGCCACCAGCGGCACTAATGAAAAACTGTTTTTT. Its translation is CATSGTNEKLFF. The entire variable domain, with the rest obtained from reference TRBV15 and TRBJ1-4, is as follows: DAMVIQNPRYQVTQFGKPVTLSCSQTLNHNVMYWYQQKSSQAPKLLFHYYDKDFNNEADTPDNFQSRRPNTSFCFLDIRSPGLGDTAMYLCATSGTNEKLFFGSGTQLSVL.

This clonotype was observed a few times. CDR3 DNA: TGTGCCAGCAGTTCTGAGGGAATCACCGGGGAGCTGTTTTTT. The encoded protein is CASSSEGITGELFF. This chain joins TRBV6-2 or TRBV6-3 and TRBJ2-2; tentative D call: TRBD2 (5 bases). The germline V gene encodes CDR1 MNHEY and CDR2 SVGEGT. V dropped 4 bases and J dropped 4 bases, with 10 bases sitting between them. This CDR3 region has 14 residues.

This chain connects TRBV7-9 to TRBJ2-6, with no clear D. V was cut by 5 bases and J by 2 bases, with 10 bases left in between. This CDR3 comprises 15 residues. The germline V gene encodes CDR1 SEHNR and CDR2 FQNEAQ (reference sequence). The CDR3 region is CASSALVAGANVLTF. The CDR3 coding sequence is TGTGCCAGCAGCGCCCTGGTCGCTGGGGCCAACGTCCTGACTTTC.